One and the same sample provided the 8 T cell receptor beta chains below, sequenced in a study of metastatic and nonmetastatic thyroid tumors. TCRdb re-called clones from the PCR reads using MiXCR. The table lists 9,500 to 15,000 clones, around 21% of them singletons. Each patient came to thyroid surgery without any prior treatment (of any kind). The specimen sequenced was adjacent normal tissue. Receptors were obtained from a female donor with papillary thyroid cancer or a benign thyroid nodule (not recorded which). Some clones in this sample may be carry-over from other donors' samples.

The genes are TRBV19 and TRBJ2-2; no firm D call. Germline V lookup: CDR1 LNHDA, CDR2 SQIVND (reference sequence). Deletions cut 4 bases from V and 9 bases from J, with 15 bases between. The length of the CDR3 is 14 residues. CDR3 protein: CASSKTPITWELFF. In DNA form, the CDR3 reads TGTGCCAGTAGTAAGACTCCGATCACATGGGAGCTGTTTTTT. The full variable domain, its missing parts supplied by reference TRBV19 and TRBJ2-2, is DGGITQSPKYLFRKEGQNVTLSCEQNLNHDAMYWYRQDPGQGLRLIYYSQIVNDFQKGDIAEGYSVSREKKESFPLTVTSAQKNPTAFYLCASSKTPITWELFFGEGSRLTVL.

This clone has at least ten counts. V gene TRBV7-9 combines with J gene TRBJ2-3; no clear D. The germline V gene has CDR1 SEHNR and CDR2 FQNEAQ (reference sequence). The CDR3 runs to 12 residues. The V end was cut by 7 bases, the J end by 0 bases, with 5 bases between. CDR3 loop: CASMYSTDTQYF. CDR3 coding DNA: TGTGCCAGCATGTACAGCACAGATACGCAGTATTTT. Using reference TRBV7-9 and TRBJ2-3 for the parts outside the CDR3, the full variable domain is DTGVSQNPRHKITKRGQNVTFRCDPISEHNRLYWYRQTLGQGPEFLTYFQNEAQLEKSRLLSDRFSAERPKGSFSTLEIQRTEQGDSAMYLCASMYSTDTQYFGPGTRLTVL.

This clone was seen repeatedly, ten times or more. CDR3 nucleotide sequence: TGTGCCAGCAGCCGAAGGGTCAAAGGGGGCAATGTCGGGGAGCTGTTTTTT. It is translated as CASSRRVKGGNVGELFF. The chain couples TRBV6-1 to TRBJ2-2; 7 bases line up with TRBD1. From germline, CDR1 is MNHNS and CDR2 SASEGT. Trimming took 6 bases from V and 7 from J; bases not matched to a gene: 17. CDR3 length: 17 residues.

The chain couples TRBV30 to TRBJ1-2, with D perhaps matching TRBD1 (5 bases). V was clipped by 3 bases and J by 4 bases, with 21 bases between them. The germline gives CDR1 GTSNPN, CDR2 SVGIG (reference sequence). The CDR3 has 16 residues. The CDR3 reads CAWSRGGWGSSYGYTF. CDR3 nucleotide sequence: TGTGCCTGGAGCCGGGGGGGGTGGGGCTCCAGCTATGGCTACACCTTC.

Only a few counts were recorded for this clone. The J gene is TRBJ2-7, the V gene TRBV19, with 9 bases fitting TRBD1. Germline V gene data show CDR1 as LNHDA and CDR2 as SQIVND (reference sequence). CDR3 length: 14 residues. The V segment lost 6 bases and the J segment 6 bases; nucleotides outside the gene matches: 9. CDR3 sequence reads: CASRPGQGIGEQYF. CDR3 sequence (DNA): TGTGCCAGTAGGCCGGGACAGGGAATAGGCGAGCAGTACTTC.

This clone is medium-sized. The chain combines TRBV2 with TRBJ1-6; TRBD1 aligns across 9 bases. After removal of 6 bases from V and 2 bases from J, the junction contained 2 bases not matched to a gene. The CDR3 runs to 15 residues. Germline-derived CDR1 and CDR2 are SNHLY and FYNNEI. CDR3 sequence (DNA): TGTGCCAGCAGCACAGGGGGCGCCTATAATTCACCCCTCCACTTT. This codes for CASSTGGAYNSPLHF. The full variable domain, its missing parts supplied by reference TRBV2 and TRBJ1-6, is EPEVTQTPSHQVTQMGQEVILRCVPISNHLYFYWYRQILGQKVEFLVSFYNNEISEKSEIFDDQFSVERPDGSNFTLKIRSTKLEDSAMYFCASSTGGAYNSPLHFGNGTRLTVT.

The rearrangement joins TRBV6-2 or TRBV6-3 to TRBJ2-1; 9 bases match TRBD2. V was pared by 2 bases and J by 4 bases, with 3 bases of the junction left unmatched. The CDR3 extends over 15 amino acids. Germline V gene sequence: CDR1 MNHEY, CDR2 SVGEGT. The DNA for the CDR3 is TGTGCCAGCAGTTACGGCGGGAGGGCATACAATGAGCAGTTCTTC. Translating gives CASSYGGRAYNEQFF.

This clone was detected ten times or more. In DNA, the CDR3 is TGCAGTGCTAGAGACCCCGGGGGGACTAGCGGGAGTTGGAATGAGCAGTTCTTC. This sequence encodes CSARDPGGTSGSWNEQFF. The genes are TRBV20-1 and TRBJ2-1; 14 bases fit TRBD2. Trimming at V came to 0 bases and at J to 7 bases, leaving 11 bases not matched to a gene. This CDR3 has 18 residues. Germline lookup yields CDR1 DFQATT and CDR2 SNEGSKA (reference sequence).